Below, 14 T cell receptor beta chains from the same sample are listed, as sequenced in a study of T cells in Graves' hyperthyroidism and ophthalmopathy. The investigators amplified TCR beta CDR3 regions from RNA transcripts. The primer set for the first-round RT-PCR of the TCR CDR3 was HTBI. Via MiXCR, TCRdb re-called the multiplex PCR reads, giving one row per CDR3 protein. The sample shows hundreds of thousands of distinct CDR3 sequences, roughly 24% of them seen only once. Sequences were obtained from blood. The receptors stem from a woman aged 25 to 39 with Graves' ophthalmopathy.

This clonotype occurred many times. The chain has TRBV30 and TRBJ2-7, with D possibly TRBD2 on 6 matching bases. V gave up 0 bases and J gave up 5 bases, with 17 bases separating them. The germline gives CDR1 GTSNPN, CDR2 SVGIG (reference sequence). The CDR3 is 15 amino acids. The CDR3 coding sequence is TGTGCCTGGAGTGTAGGCGGGATGCTCGGGCACGAGCAGTACTTC. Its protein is CAWSVGGMLGHEQYF. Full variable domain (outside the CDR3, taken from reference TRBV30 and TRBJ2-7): SQTIHQWPATLVQPVGSPLSLECTVEGTSNPNLYWYRQAAGRGLQLLFYSVGIGQISSEVPQNLSASRPQDRQFILSSKKLLLSDSGFYLCAWSVGGMLGHEQYFGPGTRLTVT.

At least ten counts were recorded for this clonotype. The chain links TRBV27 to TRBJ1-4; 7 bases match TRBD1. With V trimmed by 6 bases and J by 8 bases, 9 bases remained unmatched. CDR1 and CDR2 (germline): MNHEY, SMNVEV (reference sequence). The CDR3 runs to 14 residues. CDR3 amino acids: CASSRGREGEKLFF. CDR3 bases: TGTGCCAGCAGCAGGGGGAGGGAGGGCGAAAAACTGTTTTTT. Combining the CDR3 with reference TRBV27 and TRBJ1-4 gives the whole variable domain EAQVTQNPRYLITVTGKKLTVTCSQNMNHEYMSWYRQDPGLGLRQIYYSMNVEVTDKGDVPEGYKVSRKEKRNFPLILESPSPNQTSLYFCASSRGREGEKLFFGSGTQLSVL.

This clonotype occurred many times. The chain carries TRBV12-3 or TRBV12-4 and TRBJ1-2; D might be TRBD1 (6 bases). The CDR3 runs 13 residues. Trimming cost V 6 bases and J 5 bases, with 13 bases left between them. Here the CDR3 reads CASRDGTSYGYTF. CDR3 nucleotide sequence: TGTGCCAGCAGGGACGGGACAAGTTATGGCTACACCTTC.

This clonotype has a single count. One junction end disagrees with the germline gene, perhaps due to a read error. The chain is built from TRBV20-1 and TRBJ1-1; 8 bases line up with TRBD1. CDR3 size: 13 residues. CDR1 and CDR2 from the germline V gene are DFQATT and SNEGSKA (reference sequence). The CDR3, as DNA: TGCAGTGCAGCGCAGGGGGCAGACACTGAAGCTTGCTTT. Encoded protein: CSAAQGADTEACF.

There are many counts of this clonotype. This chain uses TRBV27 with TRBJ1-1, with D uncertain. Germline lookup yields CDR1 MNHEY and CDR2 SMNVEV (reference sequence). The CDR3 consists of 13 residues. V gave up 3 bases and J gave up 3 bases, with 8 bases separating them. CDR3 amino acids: CASSFSRHTEAFF. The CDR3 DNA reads TGTGCCAGCAGTTTCTCCAGGCACACTGAAGCTTTCTTT.

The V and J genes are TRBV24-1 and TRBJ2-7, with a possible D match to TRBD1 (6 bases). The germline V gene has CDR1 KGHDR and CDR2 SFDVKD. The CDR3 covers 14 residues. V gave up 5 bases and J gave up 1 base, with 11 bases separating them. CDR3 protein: CATSANRDSYEQYF. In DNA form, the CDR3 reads TGTGCCACCAGTGCAAACAGGGATTCCTACGAGCAGTACTTC.

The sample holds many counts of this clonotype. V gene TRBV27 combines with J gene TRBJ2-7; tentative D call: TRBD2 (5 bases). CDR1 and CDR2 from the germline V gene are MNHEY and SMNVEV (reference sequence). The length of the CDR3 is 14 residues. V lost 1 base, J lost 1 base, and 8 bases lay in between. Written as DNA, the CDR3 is TGTGCCAGCAGTTTATTTCCGGGGTCCTACGAGCAGTACTTC. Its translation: CASSLFPGSYEQYF.

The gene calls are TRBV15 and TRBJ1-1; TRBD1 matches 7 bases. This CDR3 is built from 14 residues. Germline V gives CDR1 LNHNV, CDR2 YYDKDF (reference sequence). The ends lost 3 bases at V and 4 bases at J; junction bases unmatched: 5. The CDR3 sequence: CATSRTGRGTEAFF. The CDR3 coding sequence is TGTGCCACCAGCAGGACAGGGAGAGGCACTGAAGCTTTCTTT.

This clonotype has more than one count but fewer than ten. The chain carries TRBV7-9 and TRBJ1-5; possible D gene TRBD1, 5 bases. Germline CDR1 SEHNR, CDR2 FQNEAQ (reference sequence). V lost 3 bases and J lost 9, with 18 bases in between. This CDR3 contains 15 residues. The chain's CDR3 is CASSLGAGTQVPQHF. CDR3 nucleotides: TGTGCCAGCAGCTTGGGTGCAGGGACCCAGGTGCCCCAGCATTTT.

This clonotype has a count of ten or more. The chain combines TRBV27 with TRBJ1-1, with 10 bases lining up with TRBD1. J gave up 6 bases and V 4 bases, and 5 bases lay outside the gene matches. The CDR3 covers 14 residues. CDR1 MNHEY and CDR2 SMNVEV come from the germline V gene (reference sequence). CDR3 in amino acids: CASSWGGQGSEAFF. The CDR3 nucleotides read TGTGCCAGCAGTTGGGGGGGACAGGGGTCTGAAGCTTTCTTT.

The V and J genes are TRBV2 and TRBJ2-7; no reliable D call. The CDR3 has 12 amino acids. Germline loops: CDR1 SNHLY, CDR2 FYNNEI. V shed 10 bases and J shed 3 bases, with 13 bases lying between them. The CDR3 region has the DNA TGTGCCACAAGTGGACGGAGCTACGAGCAGTACTTC. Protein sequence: CATSGRSYEQYF.

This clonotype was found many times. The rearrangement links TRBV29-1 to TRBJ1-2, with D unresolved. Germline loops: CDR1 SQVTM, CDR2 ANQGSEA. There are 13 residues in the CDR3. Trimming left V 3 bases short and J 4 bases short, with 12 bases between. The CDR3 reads CSVERSSRYGYTF. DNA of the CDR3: TGCAGCGTTGAGAGATCTTCTCGCTATGGCTACACCTTC.

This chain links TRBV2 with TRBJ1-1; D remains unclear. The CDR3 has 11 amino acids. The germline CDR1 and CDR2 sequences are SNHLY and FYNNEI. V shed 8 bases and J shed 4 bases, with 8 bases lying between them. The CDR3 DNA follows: TGTGCCAGCGGATTCGGCACTGAAGCTTTCTTT. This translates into CASGFGTEAFF.

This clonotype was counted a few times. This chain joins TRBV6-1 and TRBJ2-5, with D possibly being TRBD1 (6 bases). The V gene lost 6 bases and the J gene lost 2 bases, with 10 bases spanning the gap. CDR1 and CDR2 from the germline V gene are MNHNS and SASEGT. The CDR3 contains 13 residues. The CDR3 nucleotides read TGTGCCAGCAGGCGACAGGTACAAGAGACCCAGTACTTC. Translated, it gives CASRRQVQETQYF.